These 3 T cell receptor beta chains came from one sample sequenced in a study of identifying expanded T cells in peripheral blood. Libraries were prepared by immunoSEQ multiplex PCR; TCRdb keeps only in-frame clonotypes and omits some of them. The repertoire includes some 99,000 clones, about 87% of them detected once, and around 8.3% sits in the top ten. The sample was blood. These receptors were collected from a person aged 18 to 75 in good health.

This chain links TRBV7-2 with TRBJ1-1; D uncertain. V shed 2 bases and J shed 1 base, with 5 bases lying between them. This CDR3 has 13 amino acids. Germline CDR1 and CDR2: SGHTA and FQGNSA. CDR3 bases: TGTGCCAGCAGCTTAATGGGGAACACTGAAGCTTTCTTT. Translating gives CASSLMGNTEAFF. The whole variable domain, filled in from reference TRBV7-2 and TRBJ1-1, reads GAGVSQSPSNKVTEKGKDVELRCDPISGHTALYWYRQSLGQGLEFLIYFQGNSAPDKSGLPSDRFSAERTGGSVSTLTIQRTQQEDSAVYLCASSLMGNTEAFFGQGTRLTVV.

This clone was seen just once. V and J are TRBV16 and TRBJ2-1; the D gene could be TRBD1 or TRBD2 (5 bases each). Germline V gives CDR1 KGHSY, CDR2 FQNENV. The CDR3 consists of 14 residues. The V end lost 3 bases, the J end lost 4 bases, and 10 bases lay between the germline ends. CDR3 coding DNA: TGTGCCAGCAGCCACTGGGACGGGTACAATGAGCAGTTCTTC. The encoded protein is CASSHWDGYNEQFF.

Many counts were recorded for this clone. The chain has TRBV7-2 and TRBJ2-7, with TRBD1 matching 9 bases. Trimming removed 2 bases from V and 6 bases from J; junction bases left unmatched: 8. The CDR3 covers 15 residues. Germline V gene sequence: CDR1 SGHTA, CDR2 FQGNSA. CDR3 in DNA: TGTGCCAGCAGCTTATCCGGGACAGGGCTGCGCGAGCAGTACTTC. This codes for CASSLSGTGLREQYF.